This T cell receptor (beta chain) was sequenced for a study of human T cells and chemical hapten exposure. In TCRdb, the RACE reads were re-called with MiXCR into one record per CDR3 protein. The table includes some 88,000 distinct CDR3 sequences, about 11% detected once. Specified time point: patch test 2, 6 weeks after DPC sensitization. Sample treatment: therapeutic diphenylcyclopropenone sensitization with weekly scalp DPC. Drawing of blood took place ahead of applying each patch test. The CDR3 is 14 amino acids. CDR1 is DFQATT, CDR2 SNEGSKA, per germline (reference sequence). Deletions cut 6 bases from V and 3 bases from J, with 17 bases between. This clonotype has more than one count but fewer than ten.

Specimen: whole blood, collected in connection with sensitization to the hapten diphenylcyclopropenone (DPC). V is TRBV20-1 and J is TRBJ1-2; tentatively, D is TRBD1 (5 bases). The TCR sequence derives from a middle-aged man with alopecia areata. Some clones in this sample may be carry-over from other donors' samples. The CDR3 DNA follows: TGCAGTGCAACTACAGGAGCGCAAGACTATGGCTACACCTTC. It codes for CSATTGAQDYGYTF.